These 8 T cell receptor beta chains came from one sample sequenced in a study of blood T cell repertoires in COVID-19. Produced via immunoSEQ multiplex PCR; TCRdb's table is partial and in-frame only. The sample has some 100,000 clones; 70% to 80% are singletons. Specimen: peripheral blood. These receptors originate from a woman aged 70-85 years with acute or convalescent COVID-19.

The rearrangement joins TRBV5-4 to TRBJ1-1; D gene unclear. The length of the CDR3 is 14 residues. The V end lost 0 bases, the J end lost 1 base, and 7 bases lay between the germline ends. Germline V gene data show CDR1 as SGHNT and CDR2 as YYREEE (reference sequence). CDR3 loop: CASSLGRENTEAFF. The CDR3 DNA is TGTGCCAGCAGCTTGGGGCGGGAGAACACTGAAGCTTTCTTT.

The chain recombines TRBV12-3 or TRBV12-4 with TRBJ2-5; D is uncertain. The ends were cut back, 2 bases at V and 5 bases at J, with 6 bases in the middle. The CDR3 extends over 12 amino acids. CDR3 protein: CASSLSPETQYF. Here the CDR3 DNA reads TGTGCCAGCAGTTTATCCCCGGAGACCCAGTACTTC.

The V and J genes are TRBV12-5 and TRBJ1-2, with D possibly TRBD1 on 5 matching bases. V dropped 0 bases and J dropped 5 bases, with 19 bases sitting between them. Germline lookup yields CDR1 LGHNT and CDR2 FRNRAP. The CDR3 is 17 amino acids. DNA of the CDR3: TGTGCTAGTGGTTTGGTACGAGATGGGGGGACGCCGTATGGCTACACCTTC. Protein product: CASGLVRDGGTPYGYTF. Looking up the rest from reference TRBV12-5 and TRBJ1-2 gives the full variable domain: DARVTQTPRHKVTEMGQEVTMRCQPILGHNTVFWYRQTMMQGLELLAYFRNRAPLDDSGMPKDRFSAEMPDATLATLKIQPSEPRDSAVYFCASGLVRDGGTPYGYTFGSGTRLTVV.

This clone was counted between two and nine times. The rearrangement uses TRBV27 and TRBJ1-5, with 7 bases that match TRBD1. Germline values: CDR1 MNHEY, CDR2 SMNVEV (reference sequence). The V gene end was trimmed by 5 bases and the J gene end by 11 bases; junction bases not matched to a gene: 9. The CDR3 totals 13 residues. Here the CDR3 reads CASSPTGLGAQHF. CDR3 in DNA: TGTGCCAGCAGTCCGACAGGGCTAGGGGCCCAGCATTTT.

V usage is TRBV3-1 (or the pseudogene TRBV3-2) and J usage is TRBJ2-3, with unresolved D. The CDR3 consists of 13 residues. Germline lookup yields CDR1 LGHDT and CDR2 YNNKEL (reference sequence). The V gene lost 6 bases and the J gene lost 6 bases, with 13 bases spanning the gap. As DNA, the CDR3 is TGTGCCAGCAGTCCCCTATCCCGGGATACGCAGTATTTT. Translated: CASSPLSRDTQYF.

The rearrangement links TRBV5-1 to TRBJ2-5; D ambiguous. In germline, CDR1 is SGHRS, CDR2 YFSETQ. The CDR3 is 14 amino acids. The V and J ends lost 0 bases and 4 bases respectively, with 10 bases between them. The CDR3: CASSLAGSGETQYF. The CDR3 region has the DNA TGCGCCAGCAGCTTGGCTGGGTCGGGAGAGACCCAGTACTTC.

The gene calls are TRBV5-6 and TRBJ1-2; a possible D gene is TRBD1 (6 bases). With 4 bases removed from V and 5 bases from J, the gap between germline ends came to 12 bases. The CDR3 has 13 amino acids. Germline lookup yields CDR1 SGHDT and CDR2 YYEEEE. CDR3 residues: CASSPQGVYGYTF. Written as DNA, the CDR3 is TGTGCCAGCAGCCCACAGGGTGTTTATGGCTACACCTTC.

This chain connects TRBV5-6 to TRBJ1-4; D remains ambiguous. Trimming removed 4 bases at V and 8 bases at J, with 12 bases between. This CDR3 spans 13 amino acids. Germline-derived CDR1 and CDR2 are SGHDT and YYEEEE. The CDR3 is CASSQSQIEKLFF. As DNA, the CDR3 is TGTGCCAGCAGCCAATCCCAGATAGAAAAACTGTTTTTT.